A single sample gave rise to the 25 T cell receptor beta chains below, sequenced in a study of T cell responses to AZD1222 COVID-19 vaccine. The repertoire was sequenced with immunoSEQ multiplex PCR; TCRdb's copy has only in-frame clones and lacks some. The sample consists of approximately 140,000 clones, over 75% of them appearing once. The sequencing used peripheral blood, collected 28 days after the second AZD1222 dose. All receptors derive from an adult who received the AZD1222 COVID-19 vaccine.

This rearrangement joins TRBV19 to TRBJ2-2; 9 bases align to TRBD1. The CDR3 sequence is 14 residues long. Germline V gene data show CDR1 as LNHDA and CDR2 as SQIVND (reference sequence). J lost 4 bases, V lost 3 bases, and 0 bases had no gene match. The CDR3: CASSMTGGTGELFF. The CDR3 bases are TGTGCCAGTAGTATGACAGGGGGCACCGGGGAGCTGTTTTTT. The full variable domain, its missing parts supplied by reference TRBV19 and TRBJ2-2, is DGGITQSPKYLFRKEGQNVTLSCEQNLNHDAMYWYRQDPGQGLRLIYYSQIVNDFQKGDIAEGYSVSREKKESFPLTVTSAQKNPTAFYLCASSMTGGTGELFFGEGSRLTVL.

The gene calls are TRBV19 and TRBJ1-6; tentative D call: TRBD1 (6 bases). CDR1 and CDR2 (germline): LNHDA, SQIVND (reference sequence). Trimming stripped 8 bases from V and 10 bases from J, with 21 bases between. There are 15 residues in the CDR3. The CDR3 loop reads CASLPGQGVGSPLHF. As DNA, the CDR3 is TGTGCCAGTCTACCGGGACAAGGTGTAGGGTCACCCCTCCACTTT.

CDR3 residues: CASSWSGGHQPQHF. For the CDR3, the DNA is TGTGCCAGCAGTTGGTCCGGCGGCCATCAGCCCCAGCATTTT. V is TRBV27 and J is TRBJ1-5; D is undetermined. With 4 bases removed from V and 5 bases from J, the gap between germline ends came to 12 bases. CDR1 and CDR2 (germline): MNHEY, SMNVEV (reference sequence). The CDR3 spans 14 residues.

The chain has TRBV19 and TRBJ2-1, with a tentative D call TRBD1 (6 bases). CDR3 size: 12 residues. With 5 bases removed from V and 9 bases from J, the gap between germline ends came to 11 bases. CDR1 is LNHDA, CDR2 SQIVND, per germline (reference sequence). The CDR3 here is CASSAQGTEQFF. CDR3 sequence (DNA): TGTGCCAGTAGTGCTCAGGGGACTGAGCAGTTCTTC.

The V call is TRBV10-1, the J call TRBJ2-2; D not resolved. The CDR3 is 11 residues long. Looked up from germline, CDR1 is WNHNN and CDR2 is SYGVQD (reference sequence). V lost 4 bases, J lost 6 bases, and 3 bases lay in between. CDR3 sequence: CASSVAGELFF. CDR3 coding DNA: TGCGCCAGCAGTGTGGCCGGGGAGCTGTTTTTT.

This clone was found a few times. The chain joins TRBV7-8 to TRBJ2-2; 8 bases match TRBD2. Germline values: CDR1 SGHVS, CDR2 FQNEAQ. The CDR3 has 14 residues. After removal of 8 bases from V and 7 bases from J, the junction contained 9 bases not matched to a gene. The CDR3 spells CASLGLARGGELFF. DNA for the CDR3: TGTGCCAGCCTCGGACTAGCTAGGGGCGGGGAGCTGTTTTTT.

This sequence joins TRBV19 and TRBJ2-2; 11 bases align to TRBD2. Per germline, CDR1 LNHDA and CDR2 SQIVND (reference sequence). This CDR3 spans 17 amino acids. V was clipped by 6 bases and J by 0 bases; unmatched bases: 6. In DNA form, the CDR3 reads TGTGCCAGTAGGAGGCCGACTAGCGGGACGAACACCGGGGAGCTGTTTTTT. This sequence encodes CASRRPTSGTNTGELFF. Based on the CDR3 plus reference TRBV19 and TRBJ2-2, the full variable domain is DGGITQSPKYLFRKEGQNVTLSCEQNLNHDAMYWYRQDPGQGLRLIYYSQIVNDFQKGDIAEGYSVSREKKESFPLTVTSAQKNPTAFYLCASRRPTSGTNTGELFFGEGSRLTVL.

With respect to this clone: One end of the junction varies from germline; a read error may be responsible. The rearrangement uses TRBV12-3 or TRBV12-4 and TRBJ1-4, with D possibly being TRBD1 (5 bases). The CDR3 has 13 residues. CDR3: CASSLEVRGRSVF. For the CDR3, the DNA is TGTGCCAGCAGTTTAGAAGTTAGGGGACGTAGCGTTTTT.

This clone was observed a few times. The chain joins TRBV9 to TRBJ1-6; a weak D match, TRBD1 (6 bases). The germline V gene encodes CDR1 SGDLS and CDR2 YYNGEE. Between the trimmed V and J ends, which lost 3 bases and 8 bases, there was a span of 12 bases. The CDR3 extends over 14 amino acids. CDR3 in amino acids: CASSAQGYDSPLHF. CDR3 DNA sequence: TGTGCCAGCAGCGCACAGGGCTACGATTCACCCCTCCACTTT. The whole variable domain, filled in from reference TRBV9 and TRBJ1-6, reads DSGVTQTPKHLITATGQRVTLRCSPRSGDLSVYWYQQSLDQGLQFLIQYYNGEERAKGNILERFSAQQFPDLHSELNLSSLELGDSALYFCASSAQGYDSPLHFGNGTRLTVT.

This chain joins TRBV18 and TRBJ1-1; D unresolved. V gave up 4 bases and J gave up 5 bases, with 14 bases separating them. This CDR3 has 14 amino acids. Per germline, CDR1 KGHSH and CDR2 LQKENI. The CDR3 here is CASSLSIGETEAFF. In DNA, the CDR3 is TGTGCCAGCTCACTTTCTATTGGGGAAACTGAAGCTTTCTTT.

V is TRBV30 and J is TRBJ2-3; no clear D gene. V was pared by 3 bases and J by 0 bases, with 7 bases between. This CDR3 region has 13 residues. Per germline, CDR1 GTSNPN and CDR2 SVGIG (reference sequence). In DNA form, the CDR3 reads TGTGCCTGGAGGGGCGATAGCACAGATACGCAGTATTTT. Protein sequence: CAWRGDSTDTQYF.

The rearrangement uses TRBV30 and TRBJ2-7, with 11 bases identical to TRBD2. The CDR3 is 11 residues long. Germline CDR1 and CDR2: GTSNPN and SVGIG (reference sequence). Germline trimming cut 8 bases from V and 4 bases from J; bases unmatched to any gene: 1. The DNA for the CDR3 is TGTGCCCGGACTAGCGGGTACGAGCAGTACTTC. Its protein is CARTSGYEQYF. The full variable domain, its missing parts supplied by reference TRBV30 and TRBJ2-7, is SQTIHQWPATLVQPVGSPLSLECTVEGTSNPNLYWYRQAAGRGLQLLFYSVGIGQISSEVPQNLSASRPQDRQFILSSKKLLLSDSGFYLCARTSGYEQYFGPGTRLTVT.

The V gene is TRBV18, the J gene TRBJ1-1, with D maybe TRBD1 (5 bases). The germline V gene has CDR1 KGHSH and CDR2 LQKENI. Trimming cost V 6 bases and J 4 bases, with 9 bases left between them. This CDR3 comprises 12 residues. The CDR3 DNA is TGTGCCAGCTCGGCTAGGGGCACTGAAGCTTTCTTT. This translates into CASSARGTEAFF.

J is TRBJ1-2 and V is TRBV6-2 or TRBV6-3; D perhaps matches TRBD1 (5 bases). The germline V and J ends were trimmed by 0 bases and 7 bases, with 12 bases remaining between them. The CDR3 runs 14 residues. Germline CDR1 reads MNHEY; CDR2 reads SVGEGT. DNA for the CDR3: TGTGCCAGCAGTTACTCGGGACCTGGGGTTGGCTACACCTTC. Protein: CASSYSGPGVGYTF.

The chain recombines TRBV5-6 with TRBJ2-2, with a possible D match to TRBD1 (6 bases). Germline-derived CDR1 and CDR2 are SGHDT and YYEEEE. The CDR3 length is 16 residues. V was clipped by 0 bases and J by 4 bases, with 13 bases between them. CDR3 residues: CASSLETRGFTGELFF. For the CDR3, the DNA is TGTGCCAGCAGCTTGGAAACGAGGGGGTTCACCGGGGAGCTGTTTTTT.

As DNA, the CDR3 is TGTGCCATCAGTGAAGGTGGAGGCAATCAGCCCCAGCATTTT. This codes for CAISEGGGNQPQHF. V gene TRBV10-3 combines with J gene TRBJ1-5; D unresolved. Germline V lookup: CDR1 ENHRY, CDR2 SYGVKD. This CDR3 comprises 14 residues. Trimming cost V 3 bases and J 2 bases, with 8 bases left between them.

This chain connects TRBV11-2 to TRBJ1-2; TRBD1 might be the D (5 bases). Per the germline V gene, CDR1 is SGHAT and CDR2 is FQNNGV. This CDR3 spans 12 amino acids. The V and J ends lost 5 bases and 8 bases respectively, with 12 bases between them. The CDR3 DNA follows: TGTGCCAGCAGCGGGGGGAGGAGGGGCTACACCTTC. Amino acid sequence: CASSGGRRGYTF. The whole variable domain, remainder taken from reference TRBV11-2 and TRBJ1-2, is EAGVAQSPRYKIIEKRQSVAFWCNPISGHATLYWYQQILGQGPKLLIQFQNNGVVDDSQLPKDRFSAERLKGVDSTLKIQPAKLEDSAVYLCASSGGRRGYTFGSGTRLTVV.

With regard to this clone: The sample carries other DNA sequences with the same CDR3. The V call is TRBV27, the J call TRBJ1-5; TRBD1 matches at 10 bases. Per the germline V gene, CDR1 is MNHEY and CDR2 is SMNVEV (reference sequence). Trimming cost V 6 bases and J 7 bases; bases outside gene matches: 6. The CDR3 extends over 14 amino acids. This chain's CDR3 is CASRPGQGYQPQHF. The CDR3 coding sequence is TGTGCCAGCAGGCCGGGACAGGGGTACCAGCCCCAGCATTTT.

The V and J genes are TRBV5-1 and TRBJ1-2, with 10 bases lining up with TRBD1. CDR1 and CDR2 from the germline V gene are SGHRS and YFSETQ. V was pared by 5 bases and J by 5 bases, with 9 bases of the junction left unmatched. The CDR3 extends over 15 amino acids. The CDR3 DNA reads TGCGCCAGCAGTCACACCGGGACAGGGGATTATGGCTACACCTTC. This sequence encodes CASSHTGTGDYGYTF.

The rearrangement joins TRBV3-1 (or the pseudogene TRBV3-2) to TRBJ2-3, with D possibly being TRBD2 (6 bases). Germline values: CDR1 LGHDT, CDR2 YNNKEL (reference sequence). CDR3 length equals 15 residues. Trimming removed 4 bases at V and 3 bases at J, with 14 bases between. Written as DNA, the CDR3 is TGTGCCAGCAGCCCCTTTTTGGGGGGTACAGATACGCAGTATTTT. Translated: CASSPFLGGTDTQYF.

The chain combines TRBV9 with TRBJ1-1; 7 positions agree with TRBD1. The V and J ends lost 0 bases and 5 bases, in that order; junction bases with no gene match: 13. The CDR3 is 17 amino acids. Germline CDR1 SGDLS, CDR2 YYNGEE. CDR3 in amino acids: CASSVGRDRLIGTEAFF. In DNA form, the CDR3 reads TGTGCCAGCAGCGTAGGTAGGGACAGACTAATTGGTACTGAAGCTTTCTTT. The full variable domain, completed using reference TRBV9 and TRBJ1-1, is DSGVTQTPKHLITATGQRVTLRCSPRSGDLSVYWYQQSLDQGLQFLIQYYNGEERAKGNILERFSAQQFPDLHSELNLSSLELGDSALYFCASSVGRDRLIGTEAFFGQGTRLTVV.

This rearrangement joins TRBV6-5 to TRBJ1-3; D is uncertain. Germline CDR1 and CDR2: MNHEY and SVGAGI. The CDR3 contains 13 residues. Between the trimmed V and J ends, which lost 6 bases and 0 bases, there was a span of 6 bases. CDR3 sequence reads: CASSRDSGNTIYF. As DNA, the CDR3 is TGTGCCAGCAGCCGGGACTCTGGAAACACCATATATTTT.

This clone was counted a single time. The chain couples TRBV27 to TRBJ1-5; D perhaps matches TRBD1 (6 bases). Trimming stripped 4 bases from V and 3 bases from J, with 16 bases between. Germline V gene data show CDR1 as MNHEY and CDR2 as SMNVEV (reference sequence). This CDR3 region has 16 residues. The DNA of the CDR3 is TGTGCCAGCAGTTCTTCTTTGGGGGCGTACAATCAGCCCCAGCATTTT. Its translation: CASSSSLGAYNQPQHF.

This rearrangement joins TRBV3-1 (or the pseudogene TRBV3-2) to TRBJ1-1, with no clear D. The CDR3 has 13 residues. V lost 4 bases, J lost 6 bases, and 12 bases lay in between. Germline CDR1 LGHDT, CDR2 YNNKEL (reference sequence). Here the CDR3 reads CASSPSAGSEAFF. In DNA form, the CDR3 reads TGTGCCAGCAGCCCCTCCGCTGGGTCTGAAGCTTTCTTT.

In nucleotides, the CDR3 is TGTGCCAGCAGTTTTAACGGAGGGGGCTACACCTTC. It yields the protein CASSFNGGGYTF. The chain uses TRBV27 and TRBJ1-2; D not certain. CDR1 and CDR2 from the germline V gene are MNHEY and SMNVEV (reference sequence). V lost 3 bases to trimming and J lost 8 bases, with 10 bases between them. CDR3 length equals 12 residues.